The 17 T cell receptor beta chains listed next were all sequenced from one sample in a study of blood T cell repertoires in COVID-19. Repertoires were generated with immunoSEQ multiplex PCR, while TCRdb's copy carries only in-frame clones and drops some. The sample gives about 190,000 clones, 76% of which show up once; about 15% is in the top ten. Sequencing used PBMCs or T cells enriched from blood (not recorded which). Receptors were obtained from a woman aged 45-59 years with acute COVID-19.

The chain recombines TRBV7-6 with TRBJ2-7; possible D gene TRBD1, 6 bases. Germline loops: CDR1 SGHVS, CDR2 FNYEAQ. Trimming left V 3 bases short and J 3 bases short, with 12 bases between. The length of the CDR3 is 14 residues. For the CDR3, the DNA is TGTGCCAGCAGCTTGGCCCTAGGGGGCTACGAGCAGTACGTC. Protein sequence: CASSLALGGYEQYV.

This clone was seen a handful of times. The chain joins TRBV10-2 to TRBJ1-6, with TRBD1 matching 7 bases. V lost 6 bases and J lost 7; bases outside the gene matches: 3. The CDR3 consists of 13 residues. The germline V gene has CDR1 WSHSY and CDR2 SAAADI. The CDR3 sequence is CASRQGWNSPLHF. CDR3 bases: TGCGCCAGCAGACAGGGGTGGAATTCACCCCTCCACTTT.

The chain carries TRBV2 and TRBJ1-2; 7 positions match TRBD1. The CDR3 runs to 13 residues. The junction had 3 bases not matched to a gene; V was cut back by 4 bases and J by 4 bases. The germline gives CDR1 SNHLY, CDR2 FYNNEI. Here the CDR3 reads CASSVQGVYGYTF. DNA for the CDR3: TGTGCCAGCAGTGTTCAGGGGGTCTATGGCTACACCTTC.

This clone appeared a few times. J is TRBJ1-2 and V is TRBV7-2, with 8 bases identical to TRBD1. Germline CDR1 and CDR2: SGHTA and FQGNSA. CDR3 size: 13 residues. Unmatched junction bases numbered 5, after V lost 5 bases and J lost 6 bases. CDR3 loop: CASSPDRGNGYTF. DNA for the CDR3: TGTGCCAGCAGCCCCGACAGGGGAAATGGCTACACCTTC. The full variable domain, in which reference TRBV7-2 and TRBJ1-2 provide the parts outside the CDR3, is GAGVSQSPSNKVTEKGKDVELRCDPISGHTALYWYRQSLGQGLEFLIYFQGNSAPDKSGLPSDRFSAERTGGSVSTLTIQRTQQEDSAVYLCASSPDRGNGYTFGSGTRLTVV.

The chain recombines TRBV2 with TRBJ2-7; 7 nucleotides align to TRBD1. V gave up 6 bases and J gave up 7 bases; unmatched junction bases: 12. The CDR3 sequence is 14 residues long. Germline values: CDR1 SNHLY, CDR2 FYNNEI. In DNA form, the CDR3 reads TGTGCCAGCAGCGAGACAGGGTGGGATCGTGAGCAGTACGTC. Protein: CASSETGWDREQYV.

The rearrangement joins TRBV6-5 to TRBJ1-3, with 7 bases identical to TRBD1. V gave up 6 bases and J gave up 3 bases; unmatched junction bases: 5. This CDR3 contains 14 residues. Germline V gives CDR1 MNHEY, CDR2 SVGAGI. The CDR3 reads CASSPRDSGNTIYF. The CDR3 DNA reads as TGTGCCAGCAGCCCCCGGGACAGTGGAAACACCATATATTTT.

The rearrangement uses TRBV5-1 and TRBJ1-1; D might be TRBD1 (5 bases). Germline CDR1 and CDR2: SGHRS and YFSETQ. The germline V and J ends were trimmed by 4 bases and 4 bases, with 17 bases remaining between them. This CDR3 comprises 15 residues. The CDR3 sequence is CASSRDGGLGTEAFF. The CDR3 DNA sequence: TGCGCCAGCAGCCGGGACGGAGGGCTTGGCACTGAAGCTTTCTTT. Filled out from reference TRBV5-1 and TRBJ1-1, the complete variable domain reads KAGVTQTPRYLIKTRGQQVTLSCSPISGHRSVSWYQQTPGQGLQFLFEYFSETQRNKGNFPGRFSGRQFSNSRSEMNVSTLELGDSALYLCASSRDGGLGTEAFFGQGTRLTVV.

The chain links TRBV24-1 to TRBJ2-3; 10 nucleotides match TRBD1. V lost 5 bases, J lost 3 bases, and 7 bases stayed unmatched. The CDR3 has 16 amino acids. Germline-derived CDR1 and CDR2 are KGHDR and SFDVKD. This CDR3 reads CATSGAGTGVTDTQYF. CDR3 coding DNA: TGTGCCACCAGTGGCGCCGGGACAGGGGTAACAGATACGCAGTATTTT.

V gene TRBV28 combines with J gene TRBJ1-2; possible D gene TRBD1, 5 bases. CDR1 and CDR2 (germline): MDHEN, SYDVKM. V lost 1 base and J lost 8, with 14 bases in between. CDR3 size: 14 residues. The chain's CDR3 is CASSLFGQGGGYTF. Here the CDR3 DNA reads TGTGCCAGCAGTTTATTTGGGCAGGGAGGGGGCTACACCTTC.

The chain has TRBV28 and TRBJ2-5; 11 nucleotides line up with TRBD1. The V and J ends lost 3 bases and 4 bases, in that order; junction bases with no gene match: 10. Germline loops: CDR1 MDHEN, CDR2 SYDVKM. The CDR3 has 17 amino acids. The CDR3 spells CASSLETGTGGSETQYF. The CDR3 DNA follows: TGTGCCAGCAGTTTGGAAACCGGGACAGGGGGATCAGAGACCCAGTACTTC.

The gene calls are TRBV7-9 and TRBJ2-7, with D possibly TRBD1 on 6 matching bases. The germline V gene encodes CDR1 SEHNR and CDR2 FQNEAQ (reference sequence). The CDR3 is 13 residues long. The V gene lost 4 bases and the J gene lost 7 bases, with 14 bases spanning the gap. The CDR3, as DNA: TGTGCCAGCAGCTCCACAGGGTGGAGGGAGCAGTACGTC. Its protein product is CASSSTGWREQYV.

The chain is built from TRBV15 and TRBJ2-5; D is possibly TRBD1 (6 bases). The CDR3 runs 16 residues. Germline loops: CDR1 LNHNV, CDR2 YYDKDF (reference sequence). Between the trimmed V and J ends, which lost 7 bases and 1 base, there was a span of 19 bases. The CDR3 loop reads CATTSRLTGPQETQYF. The CDR3 DNA is TGTGCCACCACCAGCAGGTTGACAGGACCCCAAGAGACCCAGTACTTC.

The chain carries TRBV28 and TRBJ2-1, with 7 nucleotides matching TRBD1. Trimming removed 7 bases from V and 6 bases from J; junction bases left unmatched: 6. From germline, CDR1 is MDHEN and CDR2 SYDVKM. The CDR3 covers 13 residues. The CDR3 DNA follows: TGTGCCAGCACCAGGACAGGCGGCAATGAGCAGTTCTTC. Protein sequence: CASTRTGGNEQFF.

The sample holds one count of this clone. CDR3 loop: CASSYQGDGLYGYTF. The CDR3 nucleotides are TGTGCCAGCAGCTATCAGGGGGACGGCCTCTATGGCTACACCTTC. V usage is TRBV7-9 and J usage is TRBJ1-2; 7 nucleotides match TRBD1. CDR1 is SEHNR and CDR2 is FQNEAQ in the germline V gene (reference sequence). This CDR3 is built from 15 residues. After removal of 4 bases from V and 4 bases from J, the junction contained 9 bases not matched to a gene.

The rearrangement links TRBV27 to TRBJ1-3; D unclear. CDR1 is MNHEY and CDR2 is SMNVEV in the germline V gene (reference sequence). The length of the CDR3 is 17 residues. Trimming shortened V by 6 bases and J by 0 bases, and 18 bases separated the two germline ends. DNA for the CDR3: TGTGCCAGCAGCCCCCGCGGGCGTTTCCACTCTGGAAACACCATATATTTT. Amino acids: CASSPRGRFHSGNTIYF.

Remarks on this clone: The same CDR3 also results from other DNA sequences found in this sample. The chain recombines TRBV12-3 or TRBV12-4 with TRBJ2-3; no clear D. This CDR3 has 12 residues. Between the trimmed V and J ends, which lost 2 bases and 3 bases, there was a span of 3 bases. The CDR3 loop is CASSLSTDTQYF. CDR3 nucleotide sequence: TGTGCCAGCAGTTTATCGACAGATACGCAGTATTTT.

In its sample, this clone was seen a few times. The V and J genes are TRBV6-4 and TRBJ2-1; TRBD2 matches at 9 bases. Germline V gene data show CDR1 as MRHNA and CDR2 as SNTAGT. The CDR3 consists of 14 residues. J was trimmed by 5 bases and V by 6 bases; bases with no gene match: 5. The CDR3 reads CASSRLADHNEQFF. The CDR3 DNA follows: TGTGCCAGCAGCCGACTAGCGGACCACAATGAGCAGTTCTTC.